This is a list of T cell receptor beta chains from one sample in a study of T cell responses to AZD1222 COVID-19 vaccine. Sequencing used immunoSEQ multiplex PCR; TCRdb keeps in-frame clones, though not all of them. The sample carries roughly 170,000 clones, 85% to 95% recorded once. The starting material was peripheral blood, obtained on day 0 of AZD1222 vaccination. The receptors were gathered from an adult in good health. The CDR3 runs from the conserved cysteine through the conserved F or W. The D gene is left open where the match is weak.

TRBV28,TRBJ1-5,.,CASSPQMGQGQPQHF
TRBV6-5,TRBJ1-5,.,CASSYDSNEHQPQHF
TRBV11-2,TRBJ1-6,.,CASSLDTPPGVRSPLHF
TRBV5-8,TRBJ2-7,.,CASSTQETGRRYEQYF
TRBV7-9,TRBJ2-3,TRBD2,CASSLARLADTDTQYF
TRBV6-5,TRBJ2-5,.,CASSYSGSPGETQYF
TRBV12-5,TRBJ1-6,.,CASGLGPLGMGTRLLNSPLHF
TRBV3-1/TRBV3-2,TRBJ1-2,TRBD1,CASSPRDRGGYTF
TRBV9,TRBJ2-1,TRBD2,CASSHGTSGGASSSYNEQFF
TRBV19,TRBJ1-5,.,CASRQTGEYSNQPQHF
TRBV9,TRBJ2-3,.,CASSVGGLGGTQYF
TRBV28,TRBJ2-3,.,CATRRKVGTDTQYF
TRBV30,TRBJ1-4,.,CAWSEKGTNEKLFF
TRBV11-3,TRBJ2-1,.,CASSLGLDNEQFF
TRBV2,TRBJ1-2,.,CASSEIQGWGYTF
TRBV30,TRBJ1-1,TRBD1,CAWSGTGPNTEAFF
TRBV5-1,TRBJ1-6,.,CASGRDSFNSPLHF
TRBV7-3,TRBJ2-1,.,CASSLSPSSYNEQFF
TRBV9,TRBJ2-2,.,CASSRAAPRNTGELFF
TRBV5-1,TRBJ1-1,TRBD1,CASSSYRGHTEAFF
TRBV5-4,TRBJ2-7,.,CASSDNYEQYF
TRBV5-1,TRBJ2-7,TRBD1,CASSANRDSSYEQYF
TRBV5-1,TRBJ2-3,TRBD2,CASSLEGRGGTDTQYF
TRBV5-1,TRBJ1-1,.,CASSFRRGRTEAFF
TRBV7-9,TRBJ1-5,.,CASSLGSTGVSNQPQHF
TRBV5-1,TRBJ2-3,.,CASSADTDTQYF
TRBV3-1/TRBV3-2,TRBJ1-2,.,CASSQGVVRDYGYTF
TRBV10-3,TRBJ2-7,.,CAISESTGAYEQYF
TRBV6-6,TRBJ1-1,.,CASSYGAGNTEAFF
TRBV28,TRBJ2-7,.,CASSLHGSYEQYF
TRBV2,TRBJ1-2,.,CASSDASGYNYGYTF
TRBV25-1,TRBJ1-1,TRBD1,CASSARQGTEAFF
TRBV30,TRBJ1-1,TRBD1,CAWSVSQGGAEAFF
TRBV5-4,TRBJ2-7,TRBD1,CASSQGQGTNYEQYF
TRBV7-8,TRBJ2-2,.,CASSRRNTGELFF
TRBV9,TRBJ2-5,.,CASSVVPQGGGETQYF
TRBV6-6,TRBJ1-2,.,CASRGNGYTF
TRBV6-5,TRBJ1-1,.,CASSFLGQGGTEAFF
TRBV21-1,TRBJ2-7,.,CASSCDPRQASYEQYF
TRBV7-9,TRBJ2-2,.,CASSLVNPSGGELFF
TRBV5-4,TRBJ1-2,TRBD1,CASSSQGASGYTF
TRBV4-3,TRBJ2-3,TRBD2,CASSHEVSGGPDTQYF
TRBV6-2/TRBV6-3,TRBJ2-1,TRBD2,CASSYPQRGLAGGSQNNEQFF